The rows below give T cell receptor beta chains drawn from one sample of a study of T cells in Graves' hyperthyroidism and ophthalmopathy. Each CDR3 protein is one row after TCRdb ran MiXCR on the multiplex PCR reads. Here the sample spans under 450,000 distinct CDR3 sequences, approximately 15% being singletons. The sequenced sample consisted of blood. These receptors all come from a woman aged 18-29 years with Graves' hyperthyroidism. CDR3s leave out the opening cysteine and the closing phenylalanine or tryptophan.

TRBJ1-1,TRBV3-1,ASSQDPGPNTEAF
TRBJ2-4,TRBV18,ASSGQGSLLAKNIQY
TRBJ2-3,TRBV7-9,ASSLASGRADTQY
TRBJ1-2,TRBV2,ASSQTGTDGYT
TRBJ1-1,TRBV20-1,SARLGVSGKEAF
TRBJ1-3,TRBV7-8,ASSLASRGPGNTIY
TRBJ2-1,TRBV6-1,ASRQLTGTGGNEQF
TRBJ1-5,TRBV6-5,ASSYGGSNQPQH
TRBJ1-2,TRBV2,ALRDGVNGYT
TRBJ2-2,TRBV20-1,SARTSGYTGELF
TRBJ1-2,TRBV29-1,SVDWIQGKGYGYT
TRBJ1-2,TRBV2,ASNLDPVYGYT
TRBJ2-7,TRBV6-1,ASIDLAGGYYEQY
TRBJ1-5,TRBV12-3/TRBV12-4,ASSRPDRASAQH
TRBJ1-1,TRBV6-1,ASSELSPDSWGAEAF
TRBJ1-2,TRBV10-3,AISDERGRPGYGYT
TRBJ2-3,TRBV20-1,SRTSRQGHQY
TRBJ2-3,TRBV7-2,ASSLEVAGPTDTQY
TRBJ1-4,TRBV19,ASSIALNEKLF
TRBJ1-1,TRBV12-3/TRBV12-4,ASRPTGGLAF
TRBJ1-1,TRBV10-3,AISDYGTPREAF
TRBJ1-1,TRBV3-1,ASSQATEAF
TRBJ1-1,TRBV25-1,ASSEWGQKAF
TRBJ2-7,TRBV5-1,ASSPGLASEEQY
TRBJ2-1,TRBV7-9,ASSLGPPSYNEQF
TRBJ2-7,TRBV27,ASSLDSRRYEQY
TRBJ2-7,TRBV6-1,ASSEAILYEQY
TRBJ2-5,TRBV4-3,ASSQDNPRGLPPQTQY
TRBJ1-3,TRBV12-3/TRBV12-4,ATSGGSSGNTIY
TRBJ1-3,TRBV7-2,ASSISTGKNSGNTIY
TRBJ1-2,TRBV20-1,SAMGQPATYGYT
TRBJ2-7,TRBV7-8,ASSPHRVSSYEQY
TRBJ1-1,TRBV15,ATSIRQGFGNTEAF
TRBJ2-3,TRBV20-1,SARGRGGATDTQY
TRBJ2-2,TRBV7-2,ASSPGTSGFRELF
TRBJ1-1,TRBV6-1,ASSERTGGEAF
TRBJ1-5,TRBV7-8,ASSLVGAANQPQH
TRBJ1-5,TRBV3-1,ASSQEYRAQPQH
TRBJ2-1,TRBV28,ASSLVSSGPLDEQF
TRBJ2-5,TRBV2,AISGFGVQETQY
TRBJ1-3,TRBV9,ASSVASSSSGNTIY
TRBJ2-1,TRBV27,ASSLSGRNYNEQF
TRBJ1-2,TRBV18,ASSPGLSGLNYGYT
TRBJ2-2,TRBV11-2,ASSADRVTTGELF
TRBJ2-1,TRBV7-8,ASSPLAGAYNEQF
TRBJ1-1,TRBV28,ASSPGGQGAKHTEAF
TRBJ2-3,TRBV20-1,SAGERRGDPDTQY